This TCR beta chain was identified in a study of cytomegalovirus exposure and HLA in healthy donors. The CDR3 is made up of 13 amino acids. Germline CDR1 MGHDK, CDR2 SYGVNS. Trimming cost V 5 bases and J 9 bases, with 14 bases left between them. The PCR had 60 Vbeta and 13 Jbeta primers. TCRdb keeps only in-frame clones here, not all; method: immunoSEQ multiplex PCR. Found here are more than 150,000 clones, about 90% of them singletons; the top ten hold about 0.21%. The study's findings and limits: For cytomegalovirus status, the classifier reportedly gave diagnoses with high specificity and sensitivity. Researchers reported from a later analysis that most CMV-associated TCR beta chains appeared HLA-restricted.

Note on this clone: As yet, its antigen is unknown.

What was sequenced was PBMCs. This clonotype was obtained from a girl under two years old in good health and CMV-seronegative. The chain recombines TRBV25-1 with TRBJ1-3; no reliable D call. In DNA, the CDR3 is TGTGCCAGCAGTCCCCATGTCTTCAGCACCATATATTTT. The encoded protein is CASSPHVFSTIYF.